Following are 17 T cell receptor beta chains from one sample sequenced in a study of molecular identifiers for immune sequencing clone quantification. TCRdb ran MiXCR on the PCR reads and lists one entry per CDR3 protein. The table records about 640,000 distinct CDR3 sequences, less than 20% of them present only once. The sequencing input was naive CD8+ T cells from blood, with Jurkat cell RNA spiked in. Noted subset: FACS-sorted CD8+CD4-CCR7+CD45RA+ naive T cells. These TCRs come from a human donor in good health. Some libraries in this study had Jurkat cell RNA spiked in.

Points on this clonotype: This may be a read error: a much more frequent sequence differs by one nucleotide. The CDR3 does not end in the conserved phenylalanine or tryptophan, so this is likely a read error. The J gene is TRBJ1-2, the V gene TRBV5-1, with D perhaps matching TRBD1 (5 bases). The CDR3 is 15 amino acids. Germline V gene lookup returns CDR1 SGHRS and CDR2 YFSETQ. V was shortened by 6 bases and J by 5 bases, with 20 bases between the two germline ends. The CDR3 DNA sequence: TGCGCCAGCAAACCCCGAAGGACACCCGTATATGGCTACACCTCC. It yields the protein CASKPRRTPVYGYTS.

This clonotype was counted many times. This chain joins TRBV7-9 and TRBJ1-1; TRBD1 is a possible D gene (5 bases). This CDR3 contains 14 residues. Deletions cut 4 bases from V and 4 bases from J, with 13 bases between. The germline gives CDR1 SEHNR, CDR2 FQNEAQ (reference sequence). This chain's CDR3 is CASSSILGGTEAFF. The CDR3 bases are TGTGCCAGCAGCTCCATCTTGGGGGGCACTGAAGCTTTCTTT.

This clonotype has ten or more counts. The chain combines TRBV5-1 with TRBJ2-7; TRBD2 matches at 8 bases. The V gene's germline CDR1 is SGHRS and CDR2 YFSETQ. The CDR3 consists of 16 residues. With 4 bases clipped from V and 6 bases from J, the junction kept 15 bases outside the gene matches. The DNA of the CDR3 is TGCGCCAGCAGCGAGGGACTAGGGGTTCCCTACGGCGAGCAGTACTTC. This codes for CASSEGLGVPYGEQYF. The full variable domain, in which reference TRBV5-1 and TRBJ2-7 provide the parts outside the CDR3, is KAGVTQTPRYLIKTRGQQVTLSCSPISGHRSVSWYQQTPGQGLQFLFEYFSETQRNKGNFPGRFSGRQFSNSRSEMNVSTLELGDSALYLCASSEGLGVPYGEQYFGPGTRLTVT.

This clonotype has only a few counts. V gene TRBV19 combines with J gene TRBJ1-5; unclear D gene. This CDR3 contains 17 residues. Germline assignment: CDR1 LNHDA and CDR2 SQIVND (reference sequence). V lost 3 bases to trimming and J lost 2 bases, with 17 bases between them. The CDR3 nucleotides read TGTGCCAGTAGTATCTCGCGGGGATCTTGGGGCAATCAGCCCCAGCATTTT. Protein product: CASSISRGSWGNQPQHF.

This clonotype was counted a few times. The chain uses TRBV27 and TRBJ2-3; D is perhaps TRBD2 (6 bases). The CDR3 runs 17 residues. V was cut by 8 bases and J by 1 base, with 22 bases left in between. Germline loops: CDR1 MNHEY, CDR2 SMNVEV (reference sequence). This chain's CDR3 is CASGILGTSAGTDTQYF. CDR3 coding DNA: TGTGCCAGCGGTATACTCGGGACTTCAGCGGGCACAGATACGCAGTATTTT.

The table lists this clonotype with many counts. Its ends do not fully match the called genes, so a read error is possible. This chain joins TRBV4-1 and TRBJ2-3; no reliable D call. Germline values: CDR1 MGHRA, CDR2 YSYEKL. The length of the CDR3 is 12 residues. The CDR3: CASSQVADTQYF. In nucleotides, the CDR3 is TGTGCCAGCAGCCAGGTAGCAGATACGCAGTATTTT.

This clonotype was recorded many times. The chain uses TRBV7-8 and TRBJ1-1, with D possibly TRBD1 on 5 matching bases. V was shortened by 4 bases and J by 1 base, with 10 bases between the two germline ends. Germline CDR1 reads SGHVS; CDR2 reads FQNEAQ. This CDR3 spans 14 amino acids. Written as DNA, the CDR3 is TGTGCCAGCAGCTCCATTACAGGGAACACTGAAGCTTTCTTT. Translated, it gives CASSSITGNTEAFF.

This sequence joins TRBV19 and TRBJ2-7; D gene unclear. The CDR3 length is 11 residues. CDR1 LNHDA and CDR2 SQIVND come from the germline V gene (reference sequence). V lost 4 bases, J lost 4 bases, and 5 bases lay in between. The CDR3 nucleotides read TGTGCCAGTAGTAACATTTACGAGCAGTACTTC. This encodes CASSNIYEQYF.

This clonotype has at least ten counts. This chain joins TRBV5-1 and TRBJ2-3; D not certain. Trimming removed 2 bases at V and 3 bases at J, with 16 bases between. The CDR3 has 16 residues. The V gene's germline CDR1 is SGHRS and CDR2 YFSETQ. The CDR3 protein is CASSFGRSLGTDTQYF. In DNA form, the CDR3 reads TGCGCCAGCAGCTTCGGCCGGAGTTTGGGGACAGATACGCAGTATTTT.

This clonotype has ten or more counts. This rearrangement joins TRBV7-3 to TRBJ2-3; D may be TRBD2 (5 bases). V lost 5 bases, J lost 2 bases, and 14 bases lay in between. Germline loops: CDR1 SGHTA, CDR2 FQGTGA. The CDR3 extends over 15 amino acids. The CDR3 sequence is CASSQDGLTTDTQYF. As DNA, the CDR3 is TGTGCCAGCAGCCAGGACGGACTGACCACAGATACGCAGTATTTT.

The chain carries TRBV27 and TRBJ2-7, with a tentative D call TRBD1 (6 bases). CDR1 is MNHEY and CDR2 is SMNVEV in the germline V gene (reference sequence). The CDR3 contains 13 residues. The V and J ends lost 5 bases and 7 bases respectively, with 15 bases between them. CDR3 loop: CASSRQAAEEQYF. DNA of the CDR3: TGTGCCAGCAGTCGACAGGCGGCGGAGGAGCAGTACTTC.

This clonotype has at least ten counts. The J gene is TRBJ1-2, the V gene TRBV14; the D is unclear. V lost 1 base to trimming and J lost 2 bases, with 11 bases between them. The germline V gene has CDR1 SGHDN and CDR2 FVKESK. This CDR3 comprises 15 residues. The CDR3 sequence is CASSQGPRINYGYTF. In DNA, the CDR3 is TGTGCCAGCAGCCAAGGGCCCAGGATAAACTATGGCTACACCTTC.

The chain links TRBV4-1 to TRBJ2-5, with D perhaps being TRBD1 or TRBD2 (6 bases each). Trimming shortened V by 4 bases and J by 4 bases, and 16 bases separated the two germline ends. CDR3 length: 15 amino acids. From germline, CDR1 is MGHRA and CDR2 YSYEKL. The CDR3 spells CASSPSAGRGETQYF. CDR3 sequence (DNA): TGCGCCAGCAGCCCTAGCGCGGGCAGGGGAGAGACCCAGTACTTC.

A note on this clonotype: An end of the junction differs from the germline gene, which may be a read error. The CDR3 region has the DNA TGTGCCAGCAGCGATCGGAGCTACGAGCAGTGCTTC. Protein product: CASSDRSYEQCF. The chain combines TRBV5-6 with TRBJ2-7, with D unresolved. The CDR3 consists of 12 residues. Germline V gives CDR1 SGHDT, CDR2 YYEEEE. Full variable domain (remainder filled in from reference TRBV5-6 and TRBJ2-7): DAGVTQSPTHLIKTRGQQVTLRCSPKSGHDTVSWYQQALGQGPQFIFQYYEEEERQRGNFPDRFSGHQFPNYSSELNVNALLLGDSALYLCASSDRSYEQCFGPGTRLTVT.

This clonotype came up many times. V usage is TRBV6-6 and J usage is TRBJ1-1, with TRBD1 matching over 8 bases. The germline CDR1 and CDR2 sequences are MNHNY and SVGAGI (reference sequence). V was pared by 2 bases and J by 4 bases, with 6 bases of the junction left unmatched. This CDR3 region has 15 residues. CDR3 region: CASSYLQGAGTEAFF. In nucleotides, the CDR3 is TGTGCCAGCAGTTACCTCCAGGGGGCCGGCACTGAAGCTTTCTTT.

The V call is TRBV27, the J call TRBJ1-5; D is ambiguous. This CDR3 is built from 14 residues. CDR1 is MNHEY, CDR2 SMNVEV, per germline (reference sequence). The V end was cut by 2 bases, the J end by 0 bases, with 5 bases between. The CDR3 region is CASSLIPSNQPQHF. CDR3 sequence (DNA): TGTGCCAGCAGTTTAATTCCTAGCAATCAGCCCCAGCATTTT.

Turning to this clonotype: One junction end disagrees with the germline gene, perhaps due to a read error. The J gene is TRBJ2-1, the V gene TRBV7-9; D gene uncertain. Germline CDR1 SEHNR, CDR2 FQNEAQ (reference sequence). This CDR3 spans 10 amino acids. As DNA, the CDR3 is TGTGCCAGCCACCGGAATGAGCAGTCCTTC. Its protein is CASHRNEQSF.